Here is one T cell receptor beta chain with its context. Its antigen remains unknown. This specimen belongs to a study of radiation and T cells in renal cell carcinoma. About the research overall: Nephrectomy followed 15 Gy stereotactic body radiation by 4 weeks. Overall study findings and caveats: Top tumor clonotypes rose in blood 2 weeks post-radiation, then contracted.

The time point was: baseline pretreatment blood. Treatment indicated: 15 Gy SBRT to primary tumor, nephrectomy 4 weeks later. Blood was sampled at baseline, 2 weeks and 4 weeks after SBRT. Here immunoSEQ multiplex PCR was the method, and the copy in TCRdb shows in-frame clones only, minus some. Of roughly 100,000 clones detected, under 90% appear once; the ten largest clones hold 5% to 7.5%. CDR1 SGHAT and CDR2 FQNNGV come from the germline V gene. The V end was cut by 3 bases, the J end by 3 bases, with 14 bases between. The CDR3 is 16 residues long. This TCR was sampled from a man aged 55 to 70 with renal cell carcinoma. Sequencing was performed on blood, taken from a patient whose treatment included radiotherapy and nephrectomy. The J gene is TRBJ2-2, the V gene TRBV11-2; D gene unclear. CDR3 sequence (DNA): TGTGCCAGCAGCTTGCGCCCGGTTGGGGACACCGGGGAGCTGTTTTTT. This codes for CASSLRPVGDTGELFF.